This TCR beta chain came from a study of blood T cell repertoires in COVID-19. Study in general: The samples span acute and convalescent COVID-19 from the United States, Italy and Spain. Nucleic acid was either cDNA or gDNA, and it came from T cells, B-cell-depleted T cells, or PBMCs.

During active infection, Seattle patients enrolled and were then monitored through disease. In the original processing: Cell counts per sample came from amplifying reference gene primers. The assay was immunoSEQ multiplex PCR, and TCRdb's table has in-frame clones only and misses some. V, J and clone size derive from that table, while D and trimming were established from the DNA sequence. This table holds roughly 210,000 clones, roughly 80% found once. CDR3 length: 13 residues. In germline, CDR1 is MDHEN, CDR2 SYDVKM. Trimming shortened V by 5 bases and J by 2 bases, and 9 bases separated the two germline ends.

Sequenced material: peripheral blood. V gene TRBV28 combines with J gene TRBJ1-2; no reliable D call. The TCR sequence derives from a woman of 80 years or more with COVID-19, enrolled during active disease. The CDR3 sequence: CASSKSTNYGYTF. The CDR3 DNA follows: TGTGCCAGCAGTAAATCAACAAACTATGGCTACACCTTC.